The present entry profiles one TCR beta chain with its context. The germline V gene has CDR1 LNHDA and CDR2 SQIVND (reference sequence). The V and J ends lost 7 bases and 3 bases respectively, with 10 bases between them. This CDR3 has 13 residues. This sample was taken from a study of blood T cell repertoires in COVID-19. Generated by immunoSEQ multiplex PCR, the TCRdb table keeps only in-frame clones and is missing some. The sample contains 400,000 to 500,000 clones, roughly 90% of which appear only once. The rearrangement joins TRBV19 to TRBJ2-1, with D maybe TRBD1 (7 bases). The sample consisted of PBMCs or T cells enriched from blood (not recorded which). The origin of this receptor is a woman aged 40 to 50 who had recovered from COVID-19. Here the CDR3 DNA reads TGTGCCAGTACAGGGGGAGGCTACAATGAGCAGTTCTTC. Its translation: CASTGGGYNEQFF.